This T cell receptor beta chain was sequenced for a study of T cells in women clearing cervical HPV infection. In the case of this clone: The CDR3 is cut off 3 residues early in the read; its end comes from the germline J gene.

The data were produced by immunoSEQ multiplex PCR, yet TCRdb's version contains in-frame clones alone and is incomplete. Across roughly 40,000 clones, the top ten clones capture 0.95% to 1.5% of the sample. There are 13 residues in the CDR3. Germline V gene data show CDR1 as MDHEN and CDR2 as SYDVKM. The source is a woman aged 18 to 69 with a cervical HPV16 infection that either progressed to CIN3+ or cleared (not recorded which). V gene TRBV28 combines with J gene TRBJ1-2; tentatively, D is TRBD1 (5 bases). The source material was blood buffy coat. Partial CDR3 DNA: TGTGCCAGCAGTTTAAAACAAGGGGCCGGC. Translated, it gives CASSLKQGAG. The whole CDR3 reads CASSLKQGAGYTF.